Here is one TCR beta chain with its context. Other DNA sequences from this sample encode an identical CDR3 as well. CDR3 length: 14 residues. Germline V gene data show CDR1 as SGHRS and CDR2 as YFSETQ. J was trimmed by 7 bases and V by 2 bases; bases with no gene match: 3. Assay: immunoSEQ multiplex PCR; the TCRdb copy retains only in-frame clones and omits some. The sample has some 2.3 million clones; approximately 95% are singletons. The data stem from a study of shared clonotypes between healthy human individuals. Study information: The plates for each donor numbered three CD4 naive, three CD4 memory, two CD8 naive and one CD8 memory.

Donors were Caucasian adults residing in Nashville, Tennessee, USA. The sequencing input was naive CD4+ T cells from PBMCs. Subset meaning: CD45RA+ positively selected. The sequence was obtained from a man in his late teens or twenties in good health. Some clones in this sample may be carry-over from other donors' samples. The rearrangement uses TRBV5-1 and TRBJ1-4, with 9 bases identical to TRBD1. Here the CDR3 DNA reads TGCGCCAGCAGCTTTACAGGGGGCGGTGAAAAACTGTTTTTT. Protein sequence: CASSFTGGGEKLFF.